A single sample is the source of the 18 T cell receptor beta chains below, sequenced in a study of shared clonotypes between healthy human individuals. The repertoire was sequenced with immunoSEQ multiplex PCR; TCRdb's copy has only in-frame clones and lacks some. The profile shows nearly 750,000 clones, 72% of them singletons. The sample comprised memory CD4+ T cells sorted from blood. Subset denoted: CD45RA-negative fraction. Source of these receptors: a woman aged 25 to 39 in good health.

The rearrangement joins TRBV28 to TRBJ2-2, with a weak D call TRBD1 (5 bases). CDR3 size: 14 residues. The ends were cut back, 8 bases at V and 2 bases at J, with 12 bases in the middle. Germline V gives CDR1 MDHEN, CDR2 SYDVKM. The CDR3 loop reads CASSKGINTGELFF. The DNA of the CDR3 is TGTGCCAGCTCGAAGGGGATAAACACCGGGGAGCTGTTTTTT.

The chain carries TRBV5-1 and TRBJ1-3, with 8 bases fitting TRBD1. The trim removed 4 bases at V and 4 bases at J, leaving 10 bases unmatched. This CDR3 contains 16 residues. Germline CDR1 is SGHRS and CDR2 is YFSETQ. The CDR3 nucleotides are TGCGCCAGCAGCCCCTACCGACAGGGGAACGGAAACACCATATATTTT. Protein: CASSPYRQGNGNTIYF.

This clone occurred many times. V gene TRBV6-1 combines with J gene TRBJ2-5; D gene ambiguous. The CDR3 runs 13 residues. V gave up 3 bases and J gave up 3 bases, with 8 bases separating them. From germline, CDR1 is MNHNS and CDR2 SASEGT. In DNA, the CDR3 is TGTGCCAGCAGTGAGGAAGAGAAAGAGACCCAGTACTTC. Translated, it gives CASSEEEKETQYF.

The CDR3 protein is CAISDGRGAHEQYF. CDR3 DNA sequence: TGTGCCATCAGTGATGGTCGGGGGGCCCACGAGCAGTACTTC. The V and J genes are TRBV10-3 and TRBJ2-5, with D possibly being TRBD2 (7 bases). The assigned J gene may be wrong: the sequence end matches TRBJ2-7 better. The CDR3 sequence is 14 residues long. Germline CDR1 ENHRY, CDR2 SYGVKD.

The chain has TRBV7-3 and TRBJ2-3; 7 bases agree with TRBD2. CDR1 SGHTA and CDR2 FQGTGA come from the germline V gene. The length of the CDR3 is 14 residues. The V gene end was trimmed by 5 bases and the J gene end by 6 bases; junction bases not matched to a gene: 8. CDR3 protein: CASSPYLRGDTQYF. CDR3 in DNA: TGTGCCAGCAGCCCTTATTTGCGGGGGGATACGCAGTATTTT.

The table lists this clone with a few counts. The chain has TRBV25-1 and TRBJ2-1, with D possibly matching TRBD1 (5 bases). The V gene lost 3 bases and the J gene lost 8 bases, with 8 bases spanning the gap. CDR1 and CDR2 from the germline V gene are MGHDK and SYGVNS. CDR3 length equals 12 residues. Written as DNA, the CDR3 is TGTGCCAGCAGTGAGTTGGGGCATGAGCAGTTCTTC. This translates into CASSELGHEQFF.

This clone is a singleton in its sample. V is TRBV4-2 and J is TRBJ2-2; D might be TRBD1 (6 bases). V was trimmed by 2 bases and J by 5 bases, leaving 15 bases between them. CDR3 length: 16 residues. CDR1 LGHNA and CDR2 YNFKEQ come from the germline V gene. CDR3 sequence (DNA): TGTGCCAGCAGCCAACCGCTGGGGCAGGGGACCGGGGAGCTGTTTTTT. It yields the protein CASSQPLGQGTGELFF.

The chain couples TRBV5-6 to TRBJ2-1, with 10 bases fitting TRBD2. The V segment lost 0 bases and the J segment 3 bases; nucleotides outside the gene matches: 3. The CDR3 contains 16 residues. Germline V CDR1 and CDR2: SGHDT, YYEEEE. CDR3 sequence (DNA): TGTGCCAGCAGCTTGGACAGCGGGAGGGTCTACAATGAGCAGTTCTTC. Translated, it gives CASSLDSGRVYNEQFF.

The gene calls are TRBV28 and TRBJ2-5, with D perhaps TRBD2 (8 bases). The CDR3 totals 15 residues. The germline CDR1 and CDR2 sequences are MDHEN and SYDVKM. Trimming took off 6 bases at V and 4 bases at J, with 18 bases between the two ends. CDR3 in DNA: TGTGCCAGCAGGGCCGGGACAGCGGGAGCAGAGACCCAGTACTTC. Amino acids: CASRAGTAGAETQYF. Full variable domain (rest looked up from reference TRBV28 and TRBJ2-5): DVKVTQSSRYLVKRTGEKVFLECVQDMDHENMFWYRQDPGLGLRLIYFSYDVKMKEKGDIPEGYSVSREKKERFSLILESASTNQTSMYLCASRAGTAGAETQYFGPGTRLLVL.

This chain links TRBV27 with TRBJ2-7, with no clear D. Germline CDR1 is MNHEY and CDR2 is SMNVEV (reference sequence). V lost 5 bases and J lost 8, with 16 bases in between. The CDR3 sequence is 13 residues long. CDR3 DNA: TGTGCCAGCAGTGTCGGACGAGGCAGGCAGCAGTACTTC. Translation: CASSVGRGRQQYF.

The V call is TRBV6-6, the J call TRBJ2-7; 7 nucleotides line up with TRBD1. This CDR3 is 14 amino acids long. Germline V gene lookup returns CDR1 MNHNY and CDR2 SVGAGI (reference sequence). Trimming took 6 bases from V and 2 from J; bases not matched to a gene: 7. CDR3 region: CASSSTGSPYEQYF. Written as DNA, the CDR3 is TGTGCCAGCAGCTCGACAGGGAGCCCCTACGAGCAGTACTTC.

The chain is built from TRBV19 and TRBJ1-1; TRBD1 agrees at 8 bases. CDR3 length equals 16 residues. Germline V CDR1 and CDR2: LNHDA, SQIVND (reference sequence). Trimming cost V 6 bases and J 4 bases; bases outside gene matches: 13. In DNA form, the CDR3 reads TGTGCCAGTAGCCCTAAGGGCAGGGGGCCGGGCACTGAAGCTTTCTTT. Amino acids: CASSPKGRGPGTEAFF.

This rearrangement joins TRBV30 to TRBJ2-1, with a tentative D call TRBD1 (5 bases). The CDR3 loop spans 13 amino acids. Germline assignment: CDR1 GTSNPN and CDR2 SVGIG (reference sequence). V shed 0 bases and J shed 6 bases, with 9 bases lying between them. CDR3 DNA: TGTGCCTGGAGTGTACAGGTCCCCAATGAGCAGTTCTTC. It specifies CAWSVQVPNEQFF.

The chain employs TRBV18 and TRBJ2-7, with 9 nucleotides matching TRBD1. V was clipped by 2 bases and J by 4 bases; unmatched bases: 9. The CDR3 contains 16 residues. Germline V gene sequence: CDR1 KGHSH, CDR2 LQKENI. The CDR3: CASSPVGTGGPYEQYF. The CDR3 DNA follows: TGTGCCAGCTCACCAGTTGGAACAGGGGGCCCGTACGAGCAGTACTTC.

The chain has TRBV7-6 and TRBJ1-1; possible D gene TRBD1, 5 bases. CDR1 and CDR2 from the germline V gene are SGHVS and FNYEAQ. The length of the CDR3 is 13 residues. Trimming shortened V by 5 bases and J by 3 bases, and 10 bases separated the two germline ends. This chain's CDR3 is CASSRQIDTEAFF. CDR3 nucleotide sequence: TGTGCCAGCAGCCGACAGATAGACACTGAAGCTTTCTTT.

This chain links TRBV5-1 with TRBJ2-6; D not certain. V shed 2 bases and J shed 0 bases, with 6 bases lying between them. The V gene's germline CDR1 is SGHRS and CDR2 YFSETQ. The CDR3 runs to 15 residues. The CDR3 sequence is CASSFTVSGANVLTF. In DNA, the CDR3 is TGCGCCAGCAGCTTTACGGTCTCTGGGGCCAACGTCCTGACTTTC.

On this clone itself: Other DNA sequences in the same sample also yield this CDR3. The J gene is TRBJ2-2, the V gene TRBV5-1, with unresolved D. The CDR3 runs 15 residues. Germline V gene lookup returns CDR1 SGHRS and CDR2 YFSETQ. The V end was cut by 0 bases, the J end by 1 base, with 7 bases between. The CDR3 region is CASSLEVGNTGELFF. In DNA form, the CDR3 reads TGCGCCAGCAGCTTGGAGGTTGGGAACACCGGGGAGCTGTTTTTT.

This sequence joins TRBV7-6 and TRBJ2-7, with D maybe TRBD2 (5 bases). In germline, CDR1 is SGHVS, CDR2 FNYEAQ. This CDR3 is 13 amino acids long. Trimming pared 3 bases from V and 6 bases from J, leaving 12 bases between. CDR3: CASSFLEGSEQYF. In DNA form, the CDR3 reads TGTGCCAGCAGCTTCCTTGAGGGATCCGAGCAGTACTTC.